Below, 3 T cell receptor beta chains from the same sample are listed, as sequenced in a study of cytomegalovirus exposure and HLA in healthy donors. In the PCR, 60 Vbeta and 13 Jbeta primers were used. Sequenced by immunoSEQ multiplex PCR; TCRdb stores in-frame clones only, minus some. The data show about 170,000 clones, with 80% seen just once and approximately 2.1% held by the top ten. The sample was PBMCs. All receptors derive from a male donor in good health and CMV-seronegative.

The chain recombines TRBV4-1 with TRBJ2-1; 9 bases line up with TRBD2. There are 15 residues in the CDR3. Germline loops: CDR1 MGHRA, CDR2 YSYEKL. V gave up 4 bases and J gave up 10 bases; unmatched junction bases: 11. CDR3 protein: CASSLEILAGKEQFF. CDR3 nucleotides: TGCGCCAGCAGCCTCGAAATCCTAGCGGGAAAAGAGCAGTTCTTC.

A single count supports this clone. The chain links TRBV19 to TRBJ1-1; D uncertain. The CDR3 spans 14 residues. Trimming shortened V by 4 bases and J by 0 bases, and 9 bases separated the two germline ends. Germline V gene data show CDR1 as LNHDA and CDR2 as SQIVND (reference sequence). The CDR3 loop reads CASSSTALNTEAFF. CDR3 sequence (DNA): TGTGCCAGTAGTAGCACAGCCTTGAACACTGAAGCTTTCTTT. Full variable domain (rest looked up from reference TRBV19 and TRBJ1-1): DGGITQSPKYLFRKEGQNVTLSCEQNLNHDAMYWYRQDPGQGLRLIYYSQIVNDFQKGDIAEGYSVSREKKESFPLTVTSAQKNPTAFYLCASSSTALNTEAFFGQGTRLTVV.

The V call is TRBV6-6, the J call TRBJ2-1; TRBD2 might be the D (5 bases). The CDR3 consists of 14 residues. V dropped 5 bases and J dropped 7 bases, with 15 bases sitting between them. CDR1 and CDR2 (germline): MNHNY, SVGAGI (reference sequence). Here the CDR3 reads CASSTRAVSNEQFF. In nucleotides, the CDR3 is TGTGCCAGCAGTACGCGGGCAGTATCTAATGAGCAGTTCTTC.